A selection of T cell receptor beta chains follows, all from one sample in a study of T cell responses to AZD1222 COVID-19 vaccine. Using immunoSEQ multiplex PCR, the repertoire was profiled, and TCRdb retains in-frame clones only, with some absent. In the table there are over 100,000 clones, 85% to 90% of which are singletons. The material was peripheral blood, obtained on day 0 of AZD1222 vaccination. The source of these receptors is an adult in good health. The CDR3 runs from the conserved cysteine through the conserved F or W. A D gene is named only where the DNA matches it firmly. Some rows mark clone size as missing; the rest say once, few, many or name a class of expanded clone.

>TRBV2|TRBJ1-2|once|.
CASKSRVNYGYTF
TGTGCCAGCAAAAGCAGGGTCAACTATGGCTACACCTTC
>TRBV15|TRBJ2-7|.|.
CATSRDQTPTYEQYF
TGTGCCACCAGCAGAGATCAAACACCAACCTACGAGCAGTACTTC
>TRBV5-1|TRBJ2-7|.|.
CASSPMAQQGAYEQYF
TGCGCCAGCAGCCCCATGGCCCAGCAGGGCGCCTACGAGCAGTACTTC
>TRBV19|TRBJ1-1|.|.
CASSPDMGRRAFF
TGTGCCAGTAGCCCCGACATGGGTCGAAGAGCTTTCTTT
>TRBV6-5|TRBJ1-1|.|.
CASSYRAGVNTEAFF
TGTGCCAGCAGTTACAGGGCCGGAGTCAACACTGAAGCTTTCTTT
>TRBV28|TRBJ1-2|.|.
CASKEGRYGYTF
TGTGCCAGCAAAGAGGGGCGGTATGGCTACACCTTC
>TRBV28|TRBJ2-2|.|.
CAAPGAAGELFF
TGTGCCGCCCCAGGGGCCGCCGGGGAGCTGTTTTTT
>TRBV7-2|TRBJ1-1|.|.
CASSLEQGSAAFF
TGTGCCAGCAGCTTAGAACAAGGTTCAGCAGCTTTCTTT
>TRBV4-2|TRBJ1-3|.|.
CASSREQGLGGGNTIYF
TGTGCCAGCAGCCGGGAACAGGGTCTTGGGGGAGGAAACACCATATATTTT
>TRBV7-2|TRBJ2-1|.|TRBD2
CASSLLAGYNEQFF
TGTGCCAGCAGCTTACTAGCGGGGTATAATGAGCAGTTCTTC
>TRBV12-5|TRBJ2-2|.|TRBD2
CASGLVLAVNTGELFF
TGTGCTAGTGGTTTGGTCCTAGCGGTGAACACCGGGGAGCTGTTTTTT
>TRBV7-3|TRBJ1-1|.|.
CASSKGGNTEAFF
TGTGCCAGCAGCAAGGGTGGGAACACTGAAGCTTTCTTT
>TRBV10-3|TRBJ2-5|once|.
CATGTRVGAGETQYF
TGTGCCACCGGGACCAGGGTGGGGGCCGGGGAGACCCAGTACTTC
>TRBV5-1|TRBJ2-3|.|.
CASRSDAGADTQYF
TGCGCCAGCAGGTCAGACGCCGGGGCAGATACGCAGTATTTT
>TRBV28|TRBJ1-1|.|TRBD1
CASSTPGGTEAFF
TGTGCCAGCAGCACTCCAGGGGGGACTGAAGCTTTCTTT
>TRBV12-5|TRBJ1-3|many|.
CASGLNSGNTIYF
TGTGCTAGTGGTTTGAACTCTGGAAACACCATATATTTT
>TRBV7-9|TRBJ2-7|.|TRBD1
CASSLALAPGQGIPEQYF
TGTGCCAGCAGCTTAGCGCTAGCTCCCGGACAGGGGATTCCAGAGCAGTACTTC
>TRBV28|TRBJ2-1|.|.
CASRQRQGSSYNEQFF
TGTGCCAGCAGACAAAGGCAGGGGAGCTCCTACAATGAGCAGTTCTTC
>TRBV6-4|TRBJ2-1|.|.
CARTGGARNIYNEQFF
TGTGCCAGAACTGGGGGGGCTCGGAATATCTACAATGAGCAGTTCTTC
>TRBV6-1|TRBJ1-5|.|TRBD1
CASSEEQGSGQPQHF
TGTGCCAGCAGTGAGGAACAGGGGAGTGGGCAGCCCCAGCATTTT
>TRBV7-9|TRBJ2-3|.|TRBD2
CASSGFDPGLAGGPDTQYF
TGTGCCAGCAGCGGGTTTGACCCGGGACTAGCGGGGGGGCCAGATACGCAGTATTTT
>TRBV4-3|TRBJ2-1|once|TRBD1
CASSQGADRAYNEQFF
TGCGCCAGCAGCCAAGGAGCCGACAGGGCATACAATGAGCAGTTCTTC
>TRBV4-2|TRBJ2-7|.|.
CASSREQGLYEQYF
TGTGCCAGCAGCCGTGAACAGGGACTCTACGAGCAGTACTTC
>TRBV7-9|TRBJ1-5|.|.
CASSMTGINQPQHF
TGTGCCAGCAGTATGACGGGGATTAATCAGCCCCAGCATTTT
>TRBV11-2|TRBJ1-3|.|.
CASSLGVGGTGNTIYF
TGTGCCAGCAGCTTAGGAGTCGGGGGAACCGGAAACACCATATATTTT
>TRBV6-1|TRBJ1-1|.|.
CASSELGNTEAFF
TGTGCCAGCAGTGAATTGGGGAACACTGAAGCTTTCTTT
>TRBV28|TRBJ1-2|.|.
CASSLAQGRYGYTF
TGTGCCAGCAGTTTAGCGCAGGGACGCTATGGCTACACCTTC
>TRBV9|TRBJ2-5|.|.
CASNTGWVRGKGLGETQYF
TGTGCCAGCAATACCGGTTGGGTCCGCGGGAAGGGTCTTGGAGAGACCCAGTACTTC
>TRBV4-3|TRBJ1-2|.|TRBD1
CASSQDPGGVASYGYTF
TGCGCCAGCAGCCAAGATCCAGGGGGCGTAGCGAGCTATGGCTACACCTTC
>TRBV5-8|TRBJ1-1|few|TRBD1
CASSWGQLMNTEAFF
TGTGCCAGCAGCTGGGGACAGCTTATGAACACTGAAGCTTTCTTT
>TRBV10-3|TRBJ2-7|few|.
CAISGTNYEQYF
TGTGCCATCAGCGGGACCAACTACGAGCAGTACTTC
>TRBV28|TRBJ1-1|.|.
CASSLGRLNTEAFF
TGTGCCAGCAGTTTGGGGCGGCTGAACACTGAAGCTTTCTTT